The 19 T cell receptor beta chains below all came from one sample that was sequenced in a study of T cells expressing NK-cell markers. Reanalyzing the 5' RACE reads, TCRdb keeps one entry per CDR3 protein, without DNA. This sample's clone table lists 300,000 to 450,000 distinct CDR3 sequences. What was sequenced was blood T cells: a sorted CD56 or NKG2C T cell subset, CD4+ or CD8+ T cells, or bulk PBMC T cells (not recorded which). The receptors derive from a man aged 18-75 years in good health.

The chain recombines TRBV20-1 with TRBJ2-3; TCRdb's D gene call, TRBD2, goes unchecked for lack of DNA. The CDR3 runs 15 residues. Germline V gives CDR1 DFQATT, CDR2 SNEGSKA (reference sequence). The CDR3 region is CSAGQRGGLTDTQYF.

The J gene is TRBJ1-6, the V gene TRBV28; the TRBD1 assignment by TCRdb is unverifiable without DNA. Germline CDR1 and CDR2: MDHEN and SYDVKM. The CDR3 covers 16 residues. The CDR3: CASSSNPRGSASPLHF.

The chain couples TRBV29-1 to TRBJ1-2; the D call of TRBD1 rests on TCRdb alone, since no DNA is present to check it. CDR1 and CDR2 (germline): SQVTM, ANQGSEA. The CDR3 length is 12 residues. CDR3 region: CSAETRVYGYTF.

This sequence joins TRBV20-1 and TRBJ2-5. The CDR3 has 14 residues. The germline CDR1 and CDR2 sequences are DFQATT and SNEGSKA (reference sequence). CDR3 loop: CSASKSLSKETQYF.

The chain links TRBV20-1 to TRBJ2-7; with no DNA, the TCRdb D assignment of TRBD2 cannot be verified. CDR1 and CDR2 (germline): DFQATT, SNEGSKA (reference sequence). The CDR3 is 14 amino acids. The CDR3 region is CSATPGTSGYEQYF.

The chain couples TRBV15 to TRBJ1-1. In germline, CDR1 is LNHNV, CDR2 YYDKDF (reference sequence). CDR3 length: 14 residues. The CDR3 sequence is CATSRDRGNTEAFF. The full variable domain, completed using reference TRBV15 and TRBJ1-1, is DAMVIQNPRYQVTQFGKPVTLSCSQTLNHNVMYWYQQKSSQAPKLLFHYYDKDFNNEADTPDNFQSRRPNTSFCFLDIRSPGLGDTAMYLCATSRDRGNTEAFFGQGTRLTVV.

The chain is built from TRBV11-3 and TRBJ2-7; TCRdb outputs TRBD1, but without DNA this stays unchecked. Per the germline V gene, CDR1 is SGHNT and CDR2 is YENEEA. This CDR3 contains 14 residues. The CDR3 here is CASSPESGTYEQYF.

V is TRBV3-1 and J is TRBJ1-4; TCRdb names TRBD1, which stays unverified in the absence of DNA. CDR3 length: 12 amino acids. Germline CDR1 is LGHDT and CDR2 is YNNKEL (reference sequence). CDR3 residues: CAIRERGEKLFF.

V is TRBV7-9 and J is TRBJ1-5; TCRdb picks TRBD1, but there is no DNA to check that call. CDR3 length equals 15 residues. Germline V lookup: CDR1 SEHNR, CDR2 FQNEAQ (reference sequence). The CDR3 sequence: CASSLAGAKNQPQHF. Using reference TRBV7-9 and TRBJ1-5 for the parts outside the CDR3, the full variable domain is DTGVSQNPRHKITKRGQNVTFRCDPISEHNRLYWYRQTLGQGPEFLTYFQNEAQLEKSRLLSDRFSAERPKGSFSTLEIQRTEQGDSAMYLCASSLAGAKNQPQHFGDGTRLSIL.

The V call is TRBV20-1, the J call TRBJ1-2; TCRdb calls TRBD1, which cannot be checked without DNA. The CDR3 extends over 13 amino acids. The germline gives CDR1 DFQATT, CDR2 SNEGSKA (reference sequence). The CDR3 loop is CSARVRGAYGYTF.

The CDR3: CASSPDRGTGNQPQHF. V usage is TRBV18 and J usage is TRBJ1-5; TCRdb's D call of TRBD1 is untestable without DNA. The CDR3 has 16 amino acids. The V gene's germline CDR1 is KGHSH and CDR2 LQKENI.

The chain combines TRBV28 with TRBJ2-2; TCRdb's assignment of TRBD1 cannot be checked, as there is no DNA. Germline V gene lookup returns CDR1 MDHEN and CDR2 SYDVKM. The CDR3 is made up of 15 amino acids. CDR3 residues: CASSNDRVKAGELFF.

CDR3 loop: CASSYSGVMETQYF. This chain uses TRBV6-5 with TRBJ2-5. The CDR3 has 14 amino acids. Germline V gene sequence: CDR1 MNHEY, CDR2 SVGAGI.

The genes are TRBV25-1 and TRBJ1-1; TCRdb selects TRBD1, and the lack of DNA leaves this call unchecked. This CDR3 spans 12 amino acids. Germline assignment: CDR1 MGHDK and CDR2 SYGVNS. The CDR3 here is CASSEFAGVAFF.

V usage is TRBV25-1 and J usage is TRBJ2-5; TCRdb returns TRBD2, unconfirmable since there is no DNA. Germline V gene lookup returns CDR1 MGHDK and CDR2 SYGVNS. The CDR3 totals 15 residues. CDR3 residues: CASSERGQVFPKFYF.

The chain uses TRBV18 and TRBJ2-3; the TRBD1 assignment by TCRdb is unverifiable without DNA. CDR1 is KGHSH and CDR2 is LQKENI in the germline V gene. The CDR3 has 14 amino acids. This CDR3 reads CASSTGQGSKTQYF. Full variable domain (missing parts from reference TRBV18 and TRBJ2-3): NAGVMQNPRHLVRRRGQEARLRCSPMKGHSHVYWYRQLPEEGLKFMVYLQKENIIDESGMPKERFSAEFPKEGPSILRIQQVVRGDSAAYFCASSTGQGSKTQYFGPGTRLTVL.

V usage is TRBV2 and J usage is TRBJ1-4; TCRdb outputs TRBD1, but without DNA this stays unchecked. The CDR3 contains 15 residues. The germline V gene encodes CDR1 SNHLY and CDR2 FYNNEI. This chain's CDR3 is CASTPGGTANEKLFF.

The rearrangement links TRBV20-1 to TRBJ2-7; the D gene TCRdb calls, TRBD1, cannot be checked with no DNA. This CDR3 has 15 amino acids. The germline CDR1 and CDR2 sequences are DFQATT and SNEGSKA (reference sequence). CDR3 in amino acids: CSARSGQGGPYEQYF.

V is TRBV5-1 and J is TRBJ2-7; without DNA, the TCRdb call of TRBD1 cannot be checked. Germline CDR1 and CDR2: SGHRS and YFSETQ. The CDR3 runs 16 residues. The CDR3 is CASSLGRSTGAWEQYF.